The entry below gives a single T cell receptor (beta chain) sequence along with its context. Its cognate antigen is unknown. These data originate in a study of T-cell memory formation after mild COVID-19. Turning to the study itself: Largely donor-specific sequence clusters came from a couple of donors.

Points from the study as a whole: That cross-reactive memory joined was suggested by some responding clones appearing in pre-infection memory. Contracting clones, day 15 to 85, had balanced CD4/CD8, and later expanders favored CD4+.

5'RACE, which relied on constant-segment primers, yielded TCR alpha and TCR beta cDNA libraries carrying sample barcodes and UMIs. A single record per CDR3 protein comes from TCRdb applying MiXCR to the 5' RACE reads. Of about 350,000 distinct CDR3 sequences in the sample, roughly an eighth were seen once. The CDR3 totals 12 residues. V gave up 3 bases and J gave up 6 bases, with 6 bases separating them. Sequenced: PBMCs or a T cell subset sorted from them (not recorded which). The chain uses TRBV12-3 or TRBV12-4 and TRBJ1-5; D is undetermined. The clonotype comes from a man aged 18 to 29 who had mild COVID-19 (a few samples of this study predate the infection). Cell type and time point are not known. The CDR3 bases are TGTGCCAGCAGTTTTTTGTTTCAGCCCCAGCATTTT. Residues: CASSFLFQPQHF.